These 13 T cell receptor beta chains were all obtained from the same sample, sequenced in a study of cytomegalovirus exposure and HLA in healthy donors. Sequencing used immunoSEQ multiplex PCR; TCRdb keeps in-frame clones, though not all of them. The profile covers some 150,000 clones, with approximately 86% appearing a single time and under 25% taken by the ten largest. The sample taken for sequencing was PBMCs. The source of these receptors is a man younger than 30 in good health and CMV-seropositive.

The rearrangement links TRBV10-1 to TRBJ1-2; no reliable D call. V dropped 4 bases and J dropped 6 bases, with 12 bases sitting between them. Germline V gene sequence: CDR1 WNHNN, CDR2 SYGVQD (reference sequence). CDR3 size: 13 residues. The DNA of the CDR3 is TGCGCCAGCAGTGTGGAGGGTCCGCATGGCTACACCTTC. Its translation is CASSVEGPHGYTF.

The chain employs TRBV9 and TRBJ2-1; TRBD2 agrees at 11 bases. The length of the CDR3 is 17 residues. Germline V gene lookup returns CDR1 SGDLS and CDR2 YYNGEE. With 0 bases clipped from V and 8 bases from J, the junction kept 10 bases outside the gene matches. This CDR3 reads CASSVAATSGGHHEQFF. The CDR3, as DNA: TGTGCCAGCAGCGTAGCGGCCACTAGCGGGGGTCACCATGAGCAGTTCTTC.

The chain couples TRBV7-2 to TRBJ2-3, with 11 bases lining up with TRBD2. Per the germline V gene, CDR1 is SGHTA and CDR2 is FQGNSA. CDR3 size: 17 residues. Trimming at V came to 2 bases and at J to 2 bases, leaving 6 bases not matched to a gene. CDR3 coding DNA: TGTGCCAGCAGCTTAAAGAGGGGACTAGCGGCCACAGATACGCAGTATTTT. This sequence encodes CASSLKRGLAATDTQYF.

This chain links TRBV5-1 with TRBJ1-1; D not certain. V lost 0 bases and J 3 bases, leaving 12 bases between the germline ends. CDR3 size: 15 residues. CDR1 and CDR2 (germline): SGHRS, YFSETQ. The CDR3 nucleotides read TGCGCCAGCAGCTTGGACCACCCCCGGGACACTGAAGCTTTCTTT. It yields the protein CASSLDHPRDTEAFF.

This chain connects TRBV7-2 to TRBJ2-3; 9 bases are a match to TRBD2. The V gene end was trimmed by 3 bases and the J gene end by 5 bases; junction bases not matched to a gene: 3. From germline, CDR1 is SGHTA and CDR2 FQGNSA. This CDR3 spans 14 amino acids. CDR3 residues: CASSLTSGEDTQYF. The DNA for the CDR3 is TGTGCCAGCAGCTTGACTAGCGGAGAAGATACGCAGTATTTT.

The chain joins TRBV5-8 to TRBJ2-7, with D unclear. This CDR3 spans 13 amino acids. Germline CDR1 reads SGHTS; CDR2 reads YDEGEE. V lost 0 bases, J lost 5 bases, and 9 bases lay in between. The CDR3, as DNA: TGTGCCAGCAGCTTGGGGGCATCCAACGAGCAGTACTTC. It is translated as CASSLGASNEQYF. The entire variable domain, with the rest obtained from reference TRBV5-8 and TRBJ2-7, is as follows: EAGVTQSPTHLIKTRGQQATLRCSPISGHTSVYWYQQALGLGLQFLLWYDEGEERNRGNFPPRFSGRQFPNYSSELNVNALELEDSALYLCASSLGASNEQYFGPGTRLTVT.

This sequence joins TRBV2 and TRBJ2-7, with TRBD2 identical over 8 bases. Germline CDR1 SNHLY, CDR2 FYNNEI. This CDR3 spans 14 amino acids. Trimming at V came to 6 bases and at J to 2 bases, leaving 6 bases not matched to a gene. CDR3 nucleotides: TGTGCCAGCAGAGCTAGCGGGTCCACCTACGAGCAGTACTTC. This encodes CASRASGSTYEQYF.

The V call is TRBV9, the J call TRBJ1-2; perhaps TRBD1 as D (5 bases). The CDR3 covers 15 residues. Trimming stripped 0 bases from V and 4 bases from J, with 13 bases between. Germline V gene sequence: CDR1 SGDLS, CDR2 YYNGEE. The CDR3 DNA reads TGTGCCAGCAGCGTAGAAGGGAGGGGTGGCTATGGCTACACCTTC. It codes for CASSVEGRGGYGYTF.

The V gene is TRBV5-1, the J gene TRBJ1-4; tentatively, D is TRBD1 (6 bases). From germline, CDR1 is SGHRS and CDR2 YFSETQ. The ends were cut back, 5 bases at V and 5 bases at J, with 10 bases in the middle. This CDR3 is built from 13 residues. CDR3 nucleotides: TGCGCCAGCAGGGCAGGGGAGAATGAAAAACTGTTTTTT. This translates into CASRAGENEKLFF.

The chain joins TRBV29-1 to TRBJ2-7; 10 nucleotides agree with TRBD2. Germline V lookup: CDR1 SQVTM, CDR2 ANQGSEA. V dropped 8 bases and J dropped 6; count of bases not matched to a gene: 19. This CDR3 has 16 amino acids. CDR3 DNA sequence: TGCAGCACTCGGACTAGCGGCTTTACCTCCGCCGGCGAGCAGTACTTC. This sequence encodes CSTRTSGFTSAGEQYF.

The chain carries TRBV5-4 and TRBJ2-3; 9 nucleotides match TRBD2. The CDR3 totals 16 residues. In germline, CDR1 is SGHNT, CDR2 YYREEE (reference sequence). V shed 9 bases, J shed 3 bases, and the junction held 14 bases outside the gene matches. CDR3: CATQLGGGRATDTQYF. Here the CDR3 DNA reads TGTGCCACCCAGCTTGGGGGCGGGAGGGCAACAGATACGCAGTATTTT.

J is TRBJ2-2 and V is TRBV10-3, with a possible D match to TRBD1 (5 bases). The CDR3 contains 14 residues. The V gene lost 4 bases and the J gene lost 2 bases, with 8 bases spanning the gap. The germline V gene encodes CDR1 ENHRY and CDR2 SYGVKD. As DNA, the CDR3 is TGTGCCATCAGTGCAGGGTTTAACACCGGGGAGCTGTTTTTT. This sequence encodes CAISAGFNTGELFF.

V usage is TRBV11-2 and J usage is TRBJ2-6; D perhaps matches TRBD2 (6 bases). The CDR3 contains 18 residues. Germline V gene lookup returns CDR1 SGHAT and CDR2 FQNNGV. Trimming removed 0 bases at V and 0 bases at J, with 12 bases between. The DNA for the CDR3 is TGTGCCAGCAGCTTAGATGTAGCGGCAAACTCTGGGGCCAACGTCCTGACTTTC. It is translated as CASSLDVAANSGANVLTF.